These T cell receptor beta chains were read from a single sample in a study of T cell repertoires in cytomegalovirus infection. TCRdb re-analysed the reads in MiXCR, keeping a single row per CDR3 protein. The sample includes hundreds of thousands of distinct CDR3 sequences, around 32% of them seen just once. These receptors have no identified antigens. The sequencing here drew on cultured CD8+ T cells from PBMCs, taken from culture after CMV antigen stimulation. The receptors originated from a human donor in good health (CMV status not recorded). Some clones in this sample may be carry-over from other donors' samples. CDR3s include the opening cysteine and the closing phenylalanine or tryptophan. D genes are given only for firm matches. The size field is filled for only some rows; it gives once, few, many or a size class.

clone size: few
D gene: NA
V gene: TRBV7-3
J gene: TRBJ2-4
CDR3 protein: CASSLNGGPKNIQYF
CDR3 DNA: TGTGCCAGCAGCTTAAATGGGGGGCCAAAAAACATTCAGTACTTC

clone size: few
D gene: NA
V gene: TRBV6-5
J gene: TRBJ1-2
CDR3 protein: CASSYWGTNYGYTF
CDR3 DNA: TGTGCCAGCAGTTACTGGGGAACTAACTATGGCTACACCTTC

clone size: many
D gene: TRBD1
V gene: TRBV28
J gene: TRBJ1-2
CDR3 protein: CASSYRGTPPGYGYTF
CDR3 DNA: TGTGCCAGCAGTTACAGGGGGACACCCCCTGGGTATGGCTACACCTTC

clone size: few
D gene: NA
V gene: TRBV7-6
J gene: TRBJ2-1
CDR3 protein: CASSQRGTNEQFF
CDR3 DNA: TGTGCCAGCAGCCAAAGGGGAACGAATGAGCAGTTCTTC

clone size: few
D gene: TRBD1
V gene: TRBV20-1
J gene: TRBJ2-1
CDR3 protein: CSARDSSRDRNNEQFF
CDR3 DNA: TGCAGTGCTAGAGATTCGTCCCGGGACAGAAACAATGAGCAGTTCTTC

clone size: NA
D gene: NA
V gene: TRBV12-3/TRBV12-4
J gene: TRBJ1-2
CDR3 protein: CASSLALPDGYTF
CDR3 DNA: TGTGCCAGCAGTTTAGCCCTCCCGGATGGCTACACCTTC

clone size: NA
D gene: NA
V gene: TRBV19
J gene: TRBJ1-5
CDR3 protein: CASSIDREPQHF
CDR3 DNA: TGTGCCAGTAGTATAGATCGCGAGCCCCAGCATTTT

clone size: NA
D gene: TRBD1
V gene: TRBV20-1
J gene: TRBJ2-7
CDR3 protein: CSARTTGGPYEQYF
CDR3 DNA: TGCAGTGCTAGAACGACAGGGGGCCCCTACGAGCAGTACTTC

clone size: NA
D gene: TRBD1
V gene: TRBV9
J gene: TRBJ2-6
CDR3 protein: CASQTGGGGANVLTF
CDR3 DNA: TGTGCCAGCCAGACAGGGGGCGGTGGGGCCAACGTCCTGACTTTC

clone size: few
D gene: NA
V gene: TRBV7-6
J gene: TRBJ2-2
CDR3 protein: CASSKSDFTGELFF
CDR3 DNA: TGTGCCAGCAGCAAGTCGGACTTCACCGGGGAGCTGTTTTTT

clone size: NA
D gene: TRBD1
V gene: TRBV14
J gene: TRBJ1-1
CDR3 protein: CASSQSGTGNTEAFF
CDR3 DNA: TGTGCCAGCAGTCAGTCCGGGACAGGGAACACTGAAGCTTTCTTT

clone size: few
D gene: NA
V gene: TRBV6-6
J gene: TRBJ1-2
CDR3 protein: CASSYREGINYGYTF
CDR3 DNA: TGTGCCAGCAGTTACCGAGAGGGGATAAACTATGGCTACACCTTC

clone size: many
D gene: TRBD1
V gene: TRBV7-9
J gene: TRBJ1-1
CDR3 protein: CASSLSEGGRLTNTEAFF
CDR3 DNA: TGTGCCAGCAGCCTCTCAGAAGGGGGCCGCCTTACGAACACTGAAGCTTTCTTT

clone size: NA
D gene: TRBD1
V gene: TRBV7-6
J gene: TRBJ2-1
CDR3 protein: CASSLYRTGGLNEQFF
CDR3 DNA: TGTGCCAGCAGCTTATACAGGACAGGGGGCCTCAATGAGCAGTTCTTC

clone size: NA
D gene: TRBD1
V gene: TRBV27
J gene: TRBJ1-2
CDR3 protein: CASSLSGQGFFGENGYTF
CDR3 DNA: TGTGCCAGCAGTTTAAGCGGACAGGGCTTCTTTGGGGAGAATGGCTACACCTTC

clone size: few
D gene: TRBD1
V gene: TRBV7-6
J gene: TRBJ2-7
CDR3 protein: CASSGTGQGTYEQYF
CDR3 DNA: TGTGCCAGCAGCGGGACCGGACAGGGTACCTACGAGCAGTACTTC

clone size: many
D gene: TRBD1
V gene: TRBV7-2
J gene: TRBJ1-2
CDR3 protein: CASSPTYRGRNGYTF
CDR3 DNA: TGTGCCAGCAGCCCTACCTACAGGGGGCGGAATGGCTACACCTTC

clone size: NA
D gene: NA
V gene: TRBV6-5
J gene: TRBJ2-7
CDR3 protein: CASSPQTVTYEQYF
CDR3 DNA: TGTGCCAGCAGTCCACAGACCGTAACCTACGAGCAGTACTTC

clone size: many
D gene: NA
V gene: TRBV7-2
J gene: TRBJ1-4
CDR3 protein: CASSLDYSGTDNEKLFF
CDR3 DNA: TGTGCCAGCAGCTTAGATTATTCAGGGACGGACAATGAAAAACTGTTTTTT

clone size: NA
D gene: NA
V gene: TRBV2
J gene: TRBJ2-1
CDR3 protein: CASSERRDEQFF
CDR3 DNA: TGTGCCAGCAGTGAACGCAGGGATGAGCAGTTCTTC

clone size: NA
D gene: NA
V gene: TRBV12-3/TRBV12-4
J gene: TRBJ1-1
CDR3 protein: CASSLRPVEAFF
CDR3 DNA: TGTGCCAGCAGTTTAAGGCCAGTCGAAGCTTTCTTT

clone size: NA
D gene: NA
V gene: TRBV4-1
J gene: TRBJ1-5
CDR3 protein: CASSQVQNSNQPQHF
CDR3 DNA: TGCGCCAGCAGCCAAGTCCAGAATAGCAATCAGCCCCAGCATTTT

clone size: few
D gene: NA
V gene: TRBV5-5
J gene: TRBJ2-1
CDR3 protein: CASSLESGENEQFF
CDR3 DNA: TGTGCCAGCAGCTTGGAGTCAGGCGAAAATGAGCAGTTCTTC

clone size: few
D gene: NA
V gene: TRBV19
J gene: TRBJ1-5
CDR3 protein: CASKEGGGIQPQHF
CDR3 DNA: TGTGCCAGTAAGGAGGGTGGCGGTATCCAGCCCCAGCATTTT

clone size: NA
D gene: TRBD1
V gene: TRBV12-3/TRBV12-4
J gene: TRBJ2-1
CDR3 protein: CASSLAGQDGEQFF
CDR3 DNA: TGTGCCAGCAGTTTAGCGGGACAGGACGGTGAGCAGTTCTTC

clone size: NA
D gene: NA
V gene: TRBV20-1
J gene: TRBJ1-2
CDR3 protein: CSATPWGARDYGYTF
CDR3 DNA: TGCAGTGCGACCCCGTGGGGGGCGCGAGACTATGGCTACACCTTC

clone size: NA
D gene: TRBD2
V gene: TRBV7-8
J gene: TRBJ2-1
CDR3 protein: CASSFPLRAGGEGHEQFF
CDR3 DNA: TGTGCCAGCAGCTTCCCCTTGCGGGCTGGCGGGGAGGGACATGAGCAGTTCTTC

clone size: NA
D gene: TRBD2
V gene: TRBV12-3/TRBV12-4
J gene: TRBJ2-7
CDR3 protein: CATGASGGAASNRDEQYF
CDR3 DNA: TGTGCCACCGGGGCTAGCGGGGGGGCTGCCTCTAATCGAGACGAGCAGTACTTC